A single sample is the source of the 20 T cell receptor beta chains below, sequenced in a study of blood T cell repertoires in COVID-19. Assay used: immunoSEQ multiplex PCR; TCRdb lists only in-frame clones, some missing. Here the sample spans approximately 140,000 clones, about nine tenths being singletons. Sequences were obtained from peripheral blood. The origin of the receptors is a man aged 50 or older with active or convalescent COVID-19.

This clone showed up just a few times. This chain uses TRBV28 with TRBJ2-7, with a tentative D call TRBD1 (5 bases). The CDR3 is made up of 14 amino acids. The germline CDR1 and CDR2 sequences are MDHEN and SYDVKM. V lost 2 bases and J 3 bases, leaving 11 bases between the germline ends. The CDR3 loop reads CASSLEGAHYEQYF. The CDR3 DNA sequence: TGTGCCAGCAGTTTAGAAGGGGCTCACTACGAGCAGTACTTC.

The chain has TRBV28 and TRBJ2-1; 11 bases line up with TRBD2. This CDR3 has 16 amino acids. V shed 5 bases, J shed 0 bases, and the junction held 3 bases outside the gene matches. Germline CDR1 and CDR2: MDHEN and SYDVKM. The CDR3: CASSRLAGPSYNEQFF. Written as DNA, the CDR3 is TGTGCCAGCAGTCGACTAGCGGGACCCTCCTACAATGAGCAGTTCTTC.

This clone was detected a few times. The chain employs TRBV19 and TRBJ2-5, with 10 bases lining up with TRBD1. CDR3 length: 14 residues. Germline-derived CDR1 and CDR2 are LNHDA and SQIVND (reference sequence). V shed 5 bases and J 5 bases; nucleotides not matched to a gene: 5. The CDR3 loop is CASSRTGGRETQYF. In nucleotides, the CDR3 is TGTGCCAGTAGTCGGACAGGGGGAAGGGAGACCCAGTACTTC.

This sequence joins TRBV18 and TRBJ2-5; D possibly corresponds to TRBD1 (6 bases). Germline assignment: CDR1 KGHSH and CDR2 LQKENI. This CDR3 comprises 14 residues. Trimming left V 6 bases short and J 1 base short, with 12 bases between. CDR3 residues: CASSIQGAQETQYF. The CDR3 DNA follows: TGTGCCAGCTCTATACAGGGAGCCCAAGAGACCCAGTACTTC.

Only one count was recorded for this clone. The J gene is TRBJ1-3, the V gene TRBV14, with D unresolved. Trimming stripped 2 bases from V and 0 bases from J, with 11 bases between. Germline CDR1 reads SGHDN; CDR2 reads FVKESK. The CDR3 is 16 residues long. The CDR3 coding sequence is TGTGCCAGCAGCCAATTCTATAAGAGCTCTGGAAACACCATATATTTT. Its translation is CASSQFYKSSGNTIYF.

This clone was found once. The rearrangement joins TRBV6-1 to TRBJ2-1, with 9 bases identical to TRBD2. V was clipped by 0 bases and J by 8 bases; unmatched bases: 11. This CDR3 spans 17 amino acids. Per germline, CDR1 MNHNS and CDR2 SASEGT. DNA for the CDR3: TGTGCCAGCAGTGAAGCGAAAGCGGGAGGTGTCCGGGATGAGCAGTTCTTC. This sequence encodes CASSEAKAGGVRDEQFF.

The V and J genes are TRBV6-4 and TRBJ2-1; the D gene is possibly TRBD1 (6 bases). Trimming removed 7 bases at V and 0 bases at J, with 13 bases between. CDR1 is MRHNA, CDR2 SNTAGT, per germline. The CDR3 is 15 residues long. The CDR3 DNA follows: TGTGCCAGCATCCGAACAGGGAGCTCCTACAATGAGCAGTTCTTC. It translates to CASIRTGSSYNEQFF.

The chain has TRBV7-2 and TRBJ2-4; weak D call: TRBD1 (6 bases). Germline CDR1 and CDR2: SGHTA and FQGNSA. The CDR3 is 13 amino acids. V dropped 1 base and J dropped 5 bases, with 6 bases sitting between them. In nucleotides, the CDR3 is TGTGCCAGCAGCTTAGGACAGGAAAACATTCAGTACTTC. Amino acids: CASSLGQENIQYF.

The CDR3 here is CASSPGQGKSIGNTIYF. The CDR3 nucleotides are TGTGCCAGCAGCCCCGGACAGGGGAAAAGTATTGGAAACACCATATATTTT. The genes are TRBV4-2 and TRBJ1-3; the match to TRBD1 covers 9 bases. J lost 3 bases, V lost 4 bases, and 10 bases had no gene match. The CDR3 covers 17 residues. Germline CDR1 and CDR2: LGHNA and YNFKEQ.

The chain couples TRBV7-8 to TRBJ2-3; 7 bases match TRBD2. This CDR3 region has 17 residues. In germline, CDR1 is SGHVS, CDR2 FQNEAQ. Trimming cost V 0 bases and J 3 bases; bases outside gene matches: 9. DNA for the CDR3: TGTGCCAGCAGCTTAGCTGCGGGAGAGGGGAGGACAGATACGCAGTATTTT. Amino acids: CASSLAAGEGRTDTQYF.

The rearrangement joins TRBV9 to TRBJ2-1, with TRBD2 matching over 11 bases. V gave up 3 bases and J gave up 5 bases; unmatched junction bases: 7. This CDR3 region has 16 residues. Germline V gene lookup returns CDR1 SGDLS and CDR2 YYNGEE. The CDR3 here is CASSESGTSGNNEQFF. CDR3 sequence (DNA): TGTGCCAGCAGCGAATCCGGGACTAGCGGCAACAATGAGCAGTTCTTC.

The chain is built from TRBV2 and TRBJ2-7, with a tentative D call TRBD1 (6 bases). The CDR3 is made up of 18 amino acids. The germline V gene encodes CDR1 SNHLY and CDR2 FYNNEI. V was pared by 0 bases and J by 4 bases, with 22 bases between. As DNA, the CDR3 is TGTGCCAGCAGTGAAGCAGCCGGGACACTTACTACATCGTACGAGCAGTACTTC. As protein: CASSEAAGTLTTSYEQYF.

CDR3 sequence reads: CASSRTGGSEAFF. In nucleotides, the CDR3 is TGTGCCAGCAGTCGGACAGGGGGCTCTGAAGCTTTCTTT. V and J are TRBV27 and TRBJ1-1; 11 bases fit TRBD1. V was clipped by 5 bases and J by 6 bases; unmatched bases: 2. Germline V gene lookup returns CDR1 MNHEY and CDR2 SMNVEV (reference sequence). The CDR3 consists of 13 residues.

This clone appeared a single time. The chain links TRBV7-3 to TRBJ2-6, with TRBD1 matching over 9 bases. The V gene's germline CDR1 is SGHTA and CDR2 FQGTGA. The CDR3 has 16 residues. The V and J ends lost 6 bases and 0 bases, in that order; junction bases with no gene match: 3. This CDR3 reads CASSRDRDSGANVLTF. The CDR3 DNA reads TGTGCCAGCAGTCGGGACAGGGACTCTGGGGCCAACGTCCTGACTTTC. The full variable domain, completed using reference TRBV7-3 and TRBJ2-6, is GAGVSQTPSNKVTEKGKYVELRCDPISGHTALYWYRQSLGQGPEFLIYFQGTGAADDSGLPNDRFFAVRPEGSVSTLKIQRTERGDSAVYLCASSRDRDSGANVLTFGAGSRLTVL.

V and J are TRBV12-3 or TRBV12-4 and TRBJ2-1, with 10 nucleotides matching TRBD1. CDR3 length: 13 amino acids. After removal of 5 bases from V and 6 bases from J, the junction contained 1 base not matched to a gene. The DNA for the CDR3 is TGTGCCAGCAGTCGGGACAGGGGCAATGAGCAGTTCTTC. Protein: CASSRDRGNEQFF.

This clone was recorded only once. This chain uses TRBV11-2 with TRBJ1-3; D may be TRBD1 (6 bases). The germline gives CDR1 SGHAT, CDR2 FQNNGV. V was cut by 6 bases and J by 0 bases, with 12 bases left in between. The CDR3 has 15 amino acids. The CDR3 nucleotides are TGTGCCAGCAGTACGGACAGAACCTCTGGAAACACCATATATTTT. This sequence encodes CASSTDRTSGNTIYF.

V and J are TRBV5-4 and TRBJ1-5; D perhaps matches TRBD1 (5 bases). Trimming took off 3 bases at V and 2 bases at J, with 12 bases between the two ends. CDR1 and CDR2 from the germline V gene are SGHNT and YYREEE (reference sequence). The CDR3 consists of 15 residues. The CDR3 DNA reads as TGTGCCAGCAGCTCCCAGGGCCACGGCAATCAGCCCCAGCATTTT. Translation: CASSSQGHGNQPQHF.

V and J are TRBV19 and TRBJ1-5; 9 nucleotides line up with TRBD1. J was trimmed by 2 bases and V by 6 bases; bases with no gene match: 5. The germline gives CDR1 LNHDA, CDR2 SQIVND (reference sequence). This CDR3 has 15 amino acids. CDR3 region: CASRGQGIGNQPQHF. The CDR3 DNA is TGTGCCAGTAGGGGACAGGGAATTGGCAATCAGCCCCAGCATTTT. Using reference TRBV19 and TRBJ1-5 for the parts outside the CDR3, the full variable domain is DGGITQSPKYLFRKEGQNVTLSCEQNLNHDAMYWYRQDPGQGLRLIYYSQIVNDFQKGDIAEGYSVSREKKESFPLTVTSAQKNPTAFYLCASRGQGIGNQPQHFGDGTRLSIL.

This chain links TRBV20-1 with TRBJ2-7; possibly TRBD2 for D (5 bases). This CDR3 comprises 11 residues. The germline CDR1 and CDR2 sequences are DFQATT and SNEGSKA (reference sequence). V was trimmed by 7 bases and J by 4 bases, leaving 11 bases between them. The CDR3 DNA reads TGCAGTGTTGCGGGCGGATACGAGCAGTACTTC. Protein product: CSVAGGYEQYF.

The chain employs TRBV27 and TRBJ2-7; possible D gene TRBD2, 5 bases. The CDR3 length is 14 residues. The germline V gene has CDR1 MNHEY and CDR2 SMNVEV (reference sequence). The germline V and J ends were trimmed by 3 bases and 0 bases, with 9 bases remaining between them. In DNA form, the CDR3 reads TGTGCCAGCAGTTTGGTTGGGAGCTCCTACGAGCAGTACTTC. Amino acid sequence: CASSLVGSSYEQYF.